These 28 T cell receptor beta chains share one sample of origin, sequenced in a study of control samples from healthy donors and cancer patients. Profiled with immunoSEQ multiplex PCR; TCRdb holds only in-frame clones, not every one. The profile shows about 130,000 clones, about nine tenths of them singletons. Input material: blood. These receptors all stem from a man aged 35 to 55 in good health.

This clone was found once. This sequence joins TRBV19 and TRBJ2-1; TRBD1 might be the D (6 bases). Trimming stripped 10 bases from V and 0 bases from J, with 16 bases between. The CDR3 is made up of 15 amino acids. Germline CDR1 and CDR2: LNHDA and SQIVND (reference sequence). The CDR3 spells CATLPDRSSYNEQFF. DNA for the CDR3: TGTGCCACGTTACCAGACAGGAGCTCCTACAATGAGCAGTTCTTC.

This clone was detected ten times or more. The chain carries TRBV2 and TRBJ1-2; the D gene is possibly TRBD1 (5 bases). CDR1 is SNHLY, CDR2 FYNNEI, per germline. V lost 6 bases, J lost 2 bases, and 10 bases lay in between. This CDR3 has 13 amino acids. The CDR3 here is CASRRDVNYGYTF. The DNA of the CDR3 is TGTGCCAGCAGACGGGACGTAAACTATGGCTACACCTTC.

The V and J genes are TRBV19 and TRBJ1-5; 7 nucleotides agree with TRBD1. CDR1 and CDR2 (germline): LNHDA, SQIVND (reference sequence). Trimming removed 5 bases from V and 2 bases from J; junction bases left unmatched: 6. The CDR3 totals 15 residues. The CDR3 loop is CASSPTGTGNQPQHF. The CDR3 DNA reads TGTGCCAGTAGTCCCACCGGGACAGGCAATCAGCCCCAGCATTTT.

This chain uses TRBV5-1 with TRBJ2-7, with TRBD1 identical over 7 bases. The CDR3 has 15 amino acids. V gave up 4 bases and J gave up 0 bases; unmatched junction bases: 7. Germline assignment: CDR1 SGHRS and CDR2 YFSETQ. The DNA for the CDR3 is TGCGCCAGCAGCCTCCAACAGGGGAACTCCTACGAGCAGTACTTC. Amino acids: CASSLQQGNSYEQYF.

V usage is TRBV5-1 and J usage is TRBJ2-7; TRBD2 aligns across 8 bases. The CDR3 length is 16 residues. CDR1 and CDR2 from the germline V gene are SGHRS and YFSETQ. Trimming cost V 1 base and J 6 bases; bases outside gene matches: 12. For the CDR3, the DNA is TGCGCCAGCAGCTTGTGGATCGGGGGGGACCTTTCCGAGCAGTACTTC. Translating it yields CASSLWIGGDLSEQYF.

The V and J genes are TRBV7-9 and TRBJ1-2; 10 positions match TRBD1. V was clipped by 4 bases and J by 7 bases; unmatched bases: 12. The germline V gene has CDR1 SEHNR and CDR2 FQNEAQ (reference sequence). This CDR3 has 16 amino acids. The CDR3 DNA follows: TGTGCCAGCAGCTCCCGGTACCCGACAGGGGGCGGTGGCTACACCTTC. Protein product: CASSSRYPTGGGGYTF.

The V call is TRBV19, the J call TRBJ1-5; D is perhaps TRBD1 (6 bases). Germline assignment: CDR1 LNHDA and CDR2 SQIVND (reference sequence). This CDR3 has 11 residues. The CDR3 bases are TGTCTCTCACAGGGAACTCAGCCCCAGCATTTT. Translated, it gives CLSQGTQPQHF.

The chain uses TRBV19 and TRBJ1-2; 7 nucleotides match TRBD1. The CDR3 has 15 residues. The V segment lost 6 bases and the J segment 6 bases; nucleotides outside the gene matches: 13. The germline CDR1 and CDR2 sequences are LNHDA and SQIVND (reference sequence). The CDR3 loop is CASRILQGFGDGYTF. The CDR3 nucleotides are TGTGCCAGTAGGATTCTACAGGGGTTTGGTGATGGCTACACCTTC.

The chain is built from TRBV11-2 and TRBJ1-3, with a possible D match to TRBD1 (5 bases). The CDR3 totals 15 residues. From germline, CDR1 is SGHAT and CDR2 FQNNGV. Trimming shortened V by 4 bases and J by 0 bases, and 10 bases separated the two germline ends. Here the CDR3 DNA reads TGTGCCAGCAGCTGGGGGACCGACTCTGGAAACACCATATATTTT. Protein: CASSWGTDSGNTIYF. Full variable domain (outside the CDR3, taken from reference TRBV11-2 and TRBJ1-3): EAGVAQSPRYKIIEKRQSVAFWCNPISGHATLYWYQQILGQGPKLLIQFQNNGVVDDSQLPKDRFSAERLKGVDSTLKIQPAKLEDSAVYLCASSWGTDSGNTIYFGEGSWLTVV.

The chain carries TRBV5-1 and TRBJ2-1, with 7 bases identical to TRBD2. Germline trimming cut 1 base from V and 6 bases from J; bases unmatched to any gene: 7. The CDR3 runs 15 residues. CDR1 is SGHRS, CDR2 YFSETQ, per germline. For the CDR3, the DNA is TGCGCCAGCAGCTTGACGGGGGGTACCTTCAATGAGCAGTTCTTC. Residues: CASSLTGGTFNEQFF.

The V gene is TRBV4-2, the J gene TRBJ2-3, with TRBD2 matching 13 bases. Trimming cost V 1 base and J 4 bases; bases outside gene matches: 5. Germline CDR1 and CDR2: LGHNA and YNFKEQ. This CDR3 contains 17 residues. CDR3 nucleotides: TGTGCCAGCAGCCAAGCGCTACTAGCGGGGGGGCCAGATACGCAGTATTTT. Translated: CASSQALLAGGPDTQYF.

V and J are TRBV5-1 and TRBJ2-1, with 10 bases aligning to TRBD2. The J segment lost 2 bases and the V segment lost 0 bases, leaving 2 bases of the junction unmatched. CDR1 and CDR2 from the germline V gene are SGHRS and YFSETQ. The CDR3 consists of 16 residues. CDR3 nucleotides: TGCGCCAGCAGCTTGGCTAGCGGGGGCCCCTACAATGAGCAGTTCTTC. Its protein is CASSLASGGPYNEQFF.

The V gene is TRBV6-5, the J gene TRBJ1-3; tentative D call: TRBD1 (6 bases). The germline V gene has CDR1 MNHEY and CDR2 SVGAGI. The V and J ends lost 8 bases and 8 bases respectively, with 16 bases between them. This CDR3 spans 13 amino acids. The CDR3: CASGYDRSDTIYF. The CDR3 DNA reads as TGTGCCAGCGGATACGACAGGTCCGACACCATATATTTT.

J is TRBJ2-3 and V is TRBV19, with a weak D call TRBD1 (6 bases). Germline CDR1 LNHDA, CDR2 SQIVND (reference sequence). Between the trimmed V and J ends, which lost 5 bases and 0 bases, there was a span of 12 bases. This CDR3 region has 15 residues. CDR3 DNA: TGTGCCAGTAGTCCGACAGGAGCTAGCACAGATACGCAGTATTTT. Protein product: CASSPTGASTDTQYF.

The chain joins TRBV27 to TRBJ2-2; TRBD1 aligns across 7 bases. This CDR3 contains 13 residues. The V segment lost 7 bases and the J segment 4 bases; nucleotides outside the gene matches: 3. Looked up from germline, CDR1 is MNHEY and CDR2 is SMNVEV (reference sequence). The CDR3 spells CASKGASTGELFF. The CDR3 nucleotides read TGTGCCAGCAAGGGGGCTAGCACCGGGGAGCTGTTTTTT.

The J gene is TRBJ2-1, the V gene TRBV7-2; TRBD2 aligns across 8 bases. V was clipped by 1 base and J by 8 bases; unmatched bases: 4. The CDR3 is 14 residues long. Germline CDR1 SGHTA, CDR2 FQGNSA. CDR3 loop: CASSLGLAGYEQFF. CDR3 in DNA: TGTGCCAGCAGCTTAGGGCTAGCGGGCTATGAGCAGTTCTTC.

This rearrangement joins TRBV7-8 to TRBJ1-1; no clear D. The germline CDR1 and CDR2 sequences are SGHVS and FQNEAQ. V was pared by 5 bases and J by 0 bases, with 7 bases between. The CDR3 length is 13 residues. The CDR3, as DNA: TGTGCCAGCAGCACATCCCTGAACACTGAAGCTTTCTTT. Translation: CASSTSLNTEAFF. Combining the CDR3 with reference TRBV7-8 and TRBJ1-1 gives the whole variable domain GAGVSQSPRYKVAKRGQDVALRCDPISGHVSLFWYQQALGQGPEFLTYFQNEAQLDKSGLPSDRFFAERPEGSVSTLKIQRTQQEDSAVYLCASSTSLNTEAFFGQGTRLTVV.

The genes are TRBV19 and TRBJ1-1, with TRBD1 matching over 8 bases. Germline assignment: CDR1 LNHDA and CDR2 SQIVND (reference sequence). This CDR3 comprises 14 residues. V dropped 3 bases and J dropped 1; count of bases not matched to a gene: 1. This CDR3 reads CASSIDRGNTEAFF. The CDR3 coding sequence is TGTGCCAGTAGTATCGACAGGGGGAACACTGAAGCTTTCTTT. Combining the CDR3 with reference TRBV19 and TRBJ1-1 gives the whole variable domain DGGITQSPKYLFRKEGQNVTLSCEQNLNHDAMYWYRQDPGQGLRLIYYSQIVNDFQKGDIAEGYSVSREKKESFPLTVTSAQKNPTAFYLCASSIDRGNTEAFFGQGTRLTVV.

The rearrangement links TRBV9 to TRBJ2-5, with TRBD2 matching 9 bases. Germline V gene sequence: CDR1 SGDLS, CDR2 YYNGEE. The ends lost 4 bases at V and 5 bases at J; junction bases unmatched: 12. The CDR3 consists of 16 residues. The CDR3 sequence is CASSKGLAASVETQYF. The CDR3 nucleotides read TGTGCCAGCAGCAAGGGACTAGCCGCGTCGGTGGAGACCCAGTACTTC.

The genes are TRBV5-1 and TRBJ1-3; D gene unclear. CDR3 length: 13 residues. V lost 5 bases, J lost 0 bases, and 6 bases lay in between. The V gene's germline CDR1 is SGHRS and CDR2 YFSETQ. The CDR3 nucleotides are TGCGCCAGCAGGCCGAGCTCTGGAAACACCATATATTTT. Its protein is CASRPSSGNTIYF.

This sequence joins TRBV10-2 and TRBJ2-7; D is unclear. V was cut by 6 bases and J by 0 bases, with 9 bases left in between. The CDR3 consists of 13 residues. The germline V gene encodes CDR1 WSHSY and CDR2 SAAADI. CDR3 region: CASRQSSSYEQYF. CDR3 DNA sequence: TGCGCCAGCAGGCAGAGCAGCTCCTACGAGCAGTACTTC.

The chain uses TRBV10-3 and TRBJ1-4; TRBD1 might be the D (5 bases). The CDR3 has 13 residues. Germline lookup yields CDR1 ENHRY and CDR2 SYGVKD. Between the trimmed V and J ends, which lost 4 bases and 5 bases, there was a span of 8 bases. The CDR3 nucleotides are TGTGCCATCAGTGGACAGCTAAATGAAAAACTGTTTTTT. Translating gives CAISGQLNEKLFF.

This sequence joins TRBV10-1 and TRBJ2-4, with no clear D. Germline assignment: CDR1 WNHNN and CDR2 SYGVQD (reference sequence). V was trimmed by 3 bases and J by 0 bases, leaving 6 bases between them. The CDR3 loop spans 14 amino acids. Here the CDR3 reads CASSDAGAKNIQYF. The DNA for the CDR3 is TGCGCCAGCAGTGATGCAGGAGCCAAAAACATTCAGTACTTC.

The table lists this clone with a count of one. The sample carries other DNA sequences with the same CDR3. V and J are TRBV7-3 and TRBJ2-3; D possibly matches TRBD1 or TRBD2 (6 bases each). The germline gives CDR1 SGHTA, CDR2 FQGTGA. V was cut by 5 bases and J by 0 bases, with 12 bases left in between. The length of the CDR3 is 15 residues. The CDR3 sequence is CASSQGGRSTDTQYF. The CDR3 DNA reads TGTGCCAGCAGCCAAGGGGGGCGAAGCACAGATACGCAGTATTTT.

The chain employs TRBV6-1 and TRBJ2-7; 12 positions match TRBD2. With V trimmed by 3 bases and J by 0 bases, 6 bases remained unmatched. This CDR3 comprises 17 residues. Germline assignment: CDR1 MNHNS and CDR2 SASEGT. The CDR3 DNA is TGTGCCAGCAGTGATAGGACTAGCGGGGAATTCTCCTACGAGCAGTACTTC. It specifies CASSDRTSGEFSYEQYF.

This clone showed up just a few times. The CDR3 reads CASSSDWGRNTEAFF. In DNA, the CDR3 is TGTGCCAGCAGCTCGGATTGGGGACGGAACACTGAAGCTTTCTTT. The chain has TRBV5-8 and TRBJ1-1, with TRBD1 as a possible D gene (5 bases). CDR1 and CDR2 (germline): SGHTS, YDEGEE. This CDR3 contains 15 residues. Trimming took off 3 bases at V and 1 base at J, with 13 bases between the two ends. The full variable domain, with the rest looked up from reference TRBV5-8 and TRBJ1-1, is EAGVTQSPTHLIKTRGQQATLRCSPISGHTSVYWYQQALGLGLQFLLWYDEGEERNRGNFPPRFSGRQFPNYSSELNVNALELEDSALYLCASSSDWGRNTEAFFGQGTRLTVV.

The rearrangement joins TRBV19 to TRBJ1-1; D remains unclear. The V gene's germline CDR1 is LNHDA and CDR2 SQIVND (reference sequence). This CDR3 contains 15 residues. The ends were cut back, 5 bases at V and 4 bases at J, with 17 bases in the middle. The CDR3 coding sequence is TGTGCCAGTAGTCACGACCCGAGGGAAGGCACTGAAGCTTTCTTT. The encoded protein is CASSHDPREGTEAFF.

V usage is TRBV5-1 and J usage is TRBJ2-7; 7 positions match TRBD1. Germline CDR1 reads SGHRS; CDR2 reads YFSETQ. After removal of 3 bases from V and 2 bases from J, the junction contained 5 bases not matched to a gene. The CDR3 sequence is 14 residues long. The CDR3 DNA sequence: TGCGCCAGCAGCTCACCGGGACAGACCTACGAGCAGTACTTC. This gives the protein CASSSPGQTYEQYF.